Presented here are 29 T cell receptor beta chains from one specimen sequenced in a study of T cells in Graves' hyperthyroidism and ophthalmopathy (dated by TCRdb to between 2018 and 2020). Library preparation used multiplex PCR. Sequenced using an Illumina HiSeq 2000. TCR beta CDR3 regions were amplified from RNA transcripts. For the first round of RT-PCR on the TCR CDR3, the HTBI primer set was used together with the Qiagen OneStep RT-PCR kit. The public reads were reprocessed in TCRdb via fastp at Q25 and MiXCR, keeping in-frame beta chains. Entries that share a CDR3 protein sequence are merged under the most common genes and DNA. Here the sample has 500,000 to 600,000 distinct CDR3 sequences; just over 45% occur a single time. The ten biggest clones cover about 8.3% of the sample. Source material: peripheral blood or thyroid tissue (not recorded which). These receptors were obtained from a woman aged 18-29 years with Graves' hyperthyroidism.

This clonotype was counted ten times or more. The CDR3 here is CAISGGGVNFANTEAFF. The DNA for the CDR3 is TGTGCCATCAGTGGAGGGGGCGTAAATTTTGCGAACACTGAAGCTTTCTTT. The V call is TRBV10-3, the J call TRBJ1-1, with 7 nucleotides matching TRBD1. The CDR3 totals 17 residues. V trimming: 4 bases; J trimming: 1 base; junction bases outside the gene matches: 12. From germline, CDR1 is ENHRY and CDR2 SYGVKD.

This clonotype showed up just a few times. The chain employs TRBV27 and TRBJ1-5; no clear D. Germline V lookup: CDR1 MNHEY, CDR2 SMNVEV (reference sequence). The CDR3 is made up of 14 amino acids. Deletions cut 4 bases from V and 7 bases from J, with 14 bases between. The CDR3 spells CASSSEVEGQPQHF. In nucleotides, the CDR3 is TGTGCCAGCAGTTCTGAGGTCGAGGGACAGCCCCAGCATTTT.

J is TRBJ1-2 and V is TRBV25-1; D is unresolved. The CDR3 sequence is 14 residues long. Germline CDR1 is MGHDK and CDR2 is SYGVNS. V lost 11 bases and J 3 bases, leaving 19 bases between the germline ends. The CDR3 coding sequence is TGTGCCGGGGAAAAAGTTACGGGCGACTATGGCTACACCTTC. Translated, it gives CAGEKVTGDYGYTF.

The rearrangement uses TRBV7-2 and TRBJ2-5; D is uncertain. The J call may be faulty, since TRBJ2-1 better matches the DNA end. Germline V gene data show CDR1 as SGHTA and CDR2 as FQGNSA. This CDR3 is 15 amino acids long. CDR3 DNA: TGTGCCAGCAGCCTCCTCGGCCAGTTTAGAGATGAGCAGTTCTTC. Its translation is CASSLLGQFRDEQFF.

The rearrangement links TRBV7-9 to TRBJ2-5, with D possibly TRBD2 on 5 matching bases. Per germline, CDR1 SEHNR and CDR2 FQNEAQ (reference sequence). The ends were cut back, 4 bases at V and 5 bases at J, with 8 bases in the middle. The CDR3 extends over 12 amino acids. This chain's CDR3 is CASSSRAETQYF. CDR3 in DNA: TGTGCCAGCAGCTCGCGGGCGGAGACCCAGTACTTC.

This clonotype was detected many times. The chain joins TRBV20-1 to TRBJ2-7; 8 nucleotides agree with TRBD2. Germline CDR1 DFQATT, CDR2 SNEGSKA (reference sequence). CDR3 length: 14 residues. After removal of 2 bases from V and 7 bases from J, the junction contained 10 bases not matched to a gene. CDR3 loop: CSARMLAGFGEQYF. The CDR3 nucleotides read TGCAGTGCTAGAATGCTAGCGGGCTTTGGGGAGCAGTACTTC.

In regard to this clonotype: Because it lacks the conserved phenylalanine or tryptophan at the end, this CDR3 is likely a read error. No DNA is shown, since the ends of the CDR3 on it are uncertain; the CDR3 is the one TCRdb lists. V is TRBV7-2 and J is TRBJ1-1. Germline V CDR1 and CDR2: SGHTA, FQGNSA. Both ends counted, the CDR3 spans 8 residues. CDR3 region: CASSLVAL.

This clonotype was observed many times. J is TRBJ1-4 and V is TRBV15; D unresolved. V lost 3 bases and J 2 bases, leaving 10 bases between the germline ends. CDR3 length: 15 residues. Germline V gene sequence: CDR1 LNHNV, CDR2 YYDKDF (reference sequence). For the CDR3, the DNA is TGTGCCACCAGCAGCCTGGCGGGTACTAATGAAAAACTGTTTTTT. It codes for CATSSLAGTNEKLFF.

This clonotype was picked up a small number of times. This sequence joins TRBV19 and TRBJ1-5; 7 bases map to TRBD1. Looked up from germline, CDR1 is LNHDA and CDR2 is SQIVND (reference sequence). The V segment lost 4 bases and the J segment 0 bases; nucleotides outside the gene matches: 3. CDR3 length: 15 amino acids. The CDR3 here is CASSNRGVSNQPQHF. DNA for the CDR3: TGTGCCAGTAGTAACAGGGGTGTTAGCAATCAGCCCCAGCATTTT.

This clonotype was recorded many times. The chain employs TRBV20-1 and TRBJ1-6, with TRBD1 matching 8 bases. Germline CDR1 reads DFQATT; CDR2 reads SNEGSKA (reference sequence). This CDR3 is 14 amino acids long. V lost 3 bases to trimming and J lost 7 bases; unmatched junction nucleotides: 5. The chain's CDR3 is CSASYGTGNSPLHF. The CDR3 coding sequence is TGCAGTGCTAGTTATGGGACAGGCAATTCACCCCTCCACTTT.

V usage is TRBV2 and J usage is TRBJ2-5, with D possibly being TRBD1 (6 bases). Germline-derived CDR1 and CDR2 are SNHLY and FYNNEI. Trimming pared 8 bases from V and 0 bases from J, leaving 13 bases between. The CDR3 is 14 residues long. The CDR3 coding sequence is TGTGCCAGCTCGGGACATTCGTACCAAGAGACCCAGTACTTC. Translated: CASSGHSYQETQYF.

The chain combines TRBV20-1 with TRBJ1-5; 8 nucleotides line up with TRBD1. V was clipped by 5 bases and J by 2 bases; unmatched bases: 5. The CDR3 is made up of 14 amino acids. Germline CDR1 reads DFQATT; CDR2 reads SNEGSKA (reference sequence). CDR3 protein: CSAEGQECNQPQHF. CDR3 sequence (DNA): TGCAGTGCTGAGGGACAGGAGTGCAATCAGCCCCAGCATTTT.

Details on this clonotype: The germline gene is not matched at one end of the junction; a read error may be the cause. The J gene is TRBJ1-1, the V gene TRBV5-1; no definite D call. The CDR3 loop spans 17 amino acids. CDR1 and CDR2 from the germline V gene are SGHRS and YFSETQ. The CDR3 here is CVSSISDRKALNTEAFF. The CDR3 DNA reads TGCGTCAGCAGCATCTCCGATCGTAAGGCACTGAACACTGAAGCTTTCTTT.

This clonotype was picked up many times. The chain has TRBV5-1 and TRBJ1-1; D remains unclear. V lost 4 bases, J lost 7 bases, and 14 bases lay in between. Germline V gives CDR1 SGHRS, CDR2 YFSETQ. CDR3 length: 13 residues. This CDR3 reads CASSTVGRNEAFF. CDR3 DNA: TGCGCCAGCAGCACCGTAGGTAGAAATGAAGCTTTCTTT.

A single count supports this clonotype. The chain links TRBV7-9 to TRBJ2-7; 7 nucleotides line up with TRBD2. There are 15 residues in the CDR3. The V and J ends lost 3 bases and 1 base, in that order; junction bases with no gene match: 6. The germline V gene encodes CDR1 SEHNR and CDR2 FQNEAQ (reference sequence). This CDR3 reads CASSLSPGGSYEQYF. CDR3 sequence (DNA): TGTGCCAGCAGCTTGAGTCCGGGAGGTTCCTACGAGCAGTACTTC.

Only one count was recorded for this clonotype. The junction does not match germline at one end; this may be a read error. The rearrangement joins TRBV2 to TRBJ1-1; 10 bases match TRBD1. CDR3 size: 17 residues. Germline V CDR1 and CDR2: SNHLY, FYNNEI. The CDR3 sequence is CAISDTDRGSGNTEAFF. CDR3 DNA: TGTGCCATCAGTGATACGGACAGGGGGAGTGGGAACACTGAAGCTTTCTTT.

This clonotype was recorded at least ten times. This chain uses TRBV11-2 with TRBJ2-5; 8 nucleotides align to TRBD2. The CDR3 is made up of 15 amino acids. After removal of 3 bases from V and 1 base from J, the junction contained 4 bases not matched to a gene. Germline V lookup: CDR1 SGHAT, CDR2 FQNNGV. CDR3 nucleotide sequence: TGTGCCAGCAGCTTGGCTAGCGGGTTCCAAGAGACCCAGTACTTC. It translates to CASSLASGFQETQYF.

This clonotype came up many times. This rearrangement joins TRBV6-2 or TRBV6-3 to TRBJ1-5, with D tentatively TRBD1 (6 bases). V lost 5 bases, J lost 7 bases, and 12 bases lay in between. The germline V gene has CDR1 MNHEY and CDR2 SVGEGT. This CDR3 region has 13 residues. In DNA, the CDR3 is TGTGCCAGCAGTCACGACAGGAGGCAGCCCCAGCATTTT. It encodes CASSHDRRQPQHF.

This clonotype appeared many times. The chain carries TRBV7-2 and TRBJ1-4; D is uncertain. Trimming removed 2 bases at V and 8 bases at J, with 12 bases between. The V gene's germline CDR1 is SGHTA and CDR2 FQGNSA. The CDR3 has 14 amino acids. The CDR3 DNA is TGTGCCAGCAGCTTAAGAGGAATGAAAGAAAAACTGTTTTTT. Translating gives CASSLRGMKEKLFF.

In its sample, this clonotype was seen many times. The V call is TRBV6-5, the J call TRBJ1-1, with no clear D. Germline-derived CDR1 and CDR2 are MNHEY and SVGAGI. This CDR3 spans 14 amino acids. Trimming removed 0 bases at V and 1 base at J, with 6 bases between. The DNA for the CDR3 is TGTGCCAGCAGTTACTCTGGTGAGAACACTGAAGCTTTCTTT. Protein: CASSYSGENTEAFF.

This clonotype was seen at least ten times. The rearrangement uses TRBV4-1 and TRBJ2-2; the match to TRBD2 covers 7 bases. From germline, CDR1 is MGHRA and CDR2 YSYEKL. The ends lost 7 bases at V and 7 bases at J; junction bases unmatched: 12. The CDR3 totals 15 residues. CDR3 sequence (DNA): TGCGCCAGCAACCGGGGGAGGGGCGCGATCGGGGAGCTGTTTTTT. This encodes CASNRGRGAIGELFF.

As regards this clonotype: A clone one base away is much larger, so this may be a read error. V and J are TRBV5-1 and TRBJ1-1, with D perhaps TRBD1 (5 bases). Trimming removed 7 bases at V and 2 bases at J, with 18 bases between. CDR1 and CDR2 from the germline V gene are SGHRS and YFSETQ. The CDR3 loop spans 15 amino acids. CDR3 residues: CASGPDGRDNTEAFF. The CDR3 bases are TGCGCCAGCGGCCCGGACGGCAGGGACAACACTGAAGCTTTCTTT.

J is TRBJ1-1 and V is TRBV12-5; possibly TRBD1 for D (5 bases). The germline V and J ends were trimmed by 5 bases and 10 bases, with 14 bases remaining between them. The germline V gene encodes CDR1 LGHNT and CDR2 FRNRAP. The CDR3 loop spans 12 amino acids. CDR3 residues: CASGPGRGGAFF. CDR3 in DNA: TGTGCTAGTGGTCCGGGCCGGGGGGGAGCTTTCTTT.

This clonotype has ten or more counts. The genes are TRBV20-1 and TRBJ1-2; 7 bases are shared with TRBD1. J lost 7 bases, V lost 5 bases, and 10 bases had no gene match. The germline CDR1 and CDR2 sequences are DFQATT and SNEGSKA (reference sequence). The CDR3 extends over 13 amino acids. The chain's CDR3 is CSAPYEGAAGYTF. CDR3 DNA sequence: TGCAGTGCTCCCTATGAGGGGGCAGCTGGCTACACCTTC.

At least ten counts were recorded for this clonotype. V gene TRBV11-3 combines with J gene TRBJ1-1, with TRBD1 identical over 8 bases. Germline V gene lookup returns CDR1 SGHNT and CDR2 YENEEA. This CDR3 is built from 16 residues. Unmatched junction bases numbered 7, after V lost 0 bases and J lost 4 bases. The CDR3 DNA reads TGTGCCAGCAGCTTAGACGATCAGGGGGCCGCCACTGAAGCTTTCTTT. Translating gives CASSLDDQGAATEAFF.

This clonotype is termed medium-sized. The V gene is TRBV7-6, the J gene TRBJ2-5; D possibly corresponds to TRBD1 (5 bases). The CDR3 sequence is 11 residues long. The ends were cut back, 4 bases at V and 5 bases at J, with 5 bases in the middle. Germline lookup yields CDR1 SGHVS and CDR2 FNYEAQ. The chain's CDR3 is CASSSGETQYF. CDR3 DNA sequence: TGTGCCAGCAGCTCAGGGGAGACCCAGTACTTC.

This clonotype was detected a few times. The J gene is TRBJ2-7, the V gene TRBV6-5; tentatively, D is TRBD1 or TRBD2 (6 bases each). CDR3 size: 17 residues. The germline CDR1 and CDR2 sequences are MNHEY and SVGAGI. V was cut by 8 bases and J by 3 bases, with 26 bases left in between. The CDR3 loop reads CASWEGGIFVRIYEQYF. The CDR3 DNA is TGTGCCAGCTGGGAAGGGGGGATATTCGTCAGGATCTACGAGCAGTACTTC.

Here the CDR3 reads CSVVQGGTEAFF. Here the CDR3 DNA reads TGCAGCGTTGTTCAGGGCGGCACTGAAGCTTTCTTT. The chain has TRBV29-1 and TRBJ1-1; D possibly corresponds to TRBD1 (5 bases). The CDR3 covers 12 residues. CDR1 is SQVTM, CDR2 ANQGSEA, per germline. V lost 4 bases, J lost 4 bases, and 10 bases lay in between.

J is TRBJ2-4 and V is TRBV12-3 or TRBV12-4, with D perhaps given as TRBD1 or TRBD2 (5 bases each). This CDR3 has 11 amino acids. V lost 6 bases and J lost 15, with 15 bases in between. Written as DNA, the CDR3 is TGTGCCAGCAGCTCCGGGACGAGAGGGTACTTC. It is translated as CASSSGTRGYF.